The 17 T cell receptor beta chains in this list originate from one sample, sequenced in a study of T cell clones after liver transplantation (dated by TCRdb to the late 2010s). Libraries were constructed by the immunoSEQ multiplex PCR assay. The source is immuneACCESS, and TCRdb retained only in-frame sequences with V and J called. Part of the clones is not carried over; for the studies checked, unresolved V genes explain less than half of this, and the remainder is unexplained. The sample records more than 75,000 clones, about 84% of which are singletons. About 0.45% of the sample is held by the ten biggest clonotypes. Source: CD4+ T cells from blood, taken 46 months after liver transplant. The receptors were gathered from a human patient who received a liver transplant. Some T cells seen after a transplant may have their origin in the graft donor.

V is TRBV20-1 and J is TRBJ2-7; no firm D call. The CDR3 is 11 amino acids. Germline V gene lookup returns CDR1 DFQATT and CDR2 SNEGSKA (reference sequence). V lost 5 bases, J lost 0 bases, and 5 bases lay in between. This CDR3 is CSAFTSYEQYF. The CDR3 nucleotides are TGCAGTGCTTTCACCTCCTACGAGCAGTACTTC.

The V gene is TRBV28, the J gene TRBJ2-4; tentative D call: TRBD2 (5 bases). Looked up from germline, CDR1 is MDHEN and CDR2 is SYDVKM. This CDR3 is 16 amino acids long. V was clipped by 5 bases and J by 4 bases, with 18 bases between them. In nucleotides, the CDR3 is TGTGCCAGCAGTCCGCCGAGGCGGGCAGTAAAAAACATTCAGTACTTC. Protein: CASSPPRRAVKNIQYF.

The V and J genes are TRBV7-2 and TRBJ2-7; the match to TRBD1 covers 11 bases. CDR3 length: 16 amino acids. Germline V gene lookup returns CDR1 SGHTA and CDR2 FQGNSA. V lost 2 bases, J lost 2 bases, and 5 bases stayed unmatched. The DNA for the CDR3 is TGTGCCAGCAGCTTAAGGACAGGGGGCCTTACCTACGAGCAGTACTTC. Its translation is CASSLRTGGLTYEQYF.

The V and J genes are TRBV4-1 and TRBJ1-6, with 7 positions matching TRBD1. This CDR3 has 18 amino acids. Trimming removed 0 bases from V and 0 bases from J; junction bases left unmatched: 5. Germline CDR1 and CDR2: MGHRA and YSYEKL. CDR3 protein: CASSQDSRQGSYNSPLHF. CDR3 coding DNA: TGCGCCAGCAGCCAAGATTCTCGACAGGGCTCCTATAATTCACCCCTCCACTTT.

This clone was seen only a few times. The V and J genes are TRBV5-6 and TRBJ1-1; tentative D call: TRBD1 (5 bases). The CDR3 has 15 amino acids. CDR1 SGHDT and CDR2 YYEEEE come from the germline V gene. Trimming took off 0 bases at V and 5 bases at J, with 14 bases between the two ends. This CDR3 reads CASSLAGSPGTEAFF. DNA for the CDR3: TGTGCCAGCAGCTTGGCAGGGTCACCAGGTACTGAAGCTTTCTTT.

V usage is TRBV19 and J usage is TRBJ2-2; D tentatively fits TRBD1 or TRBD2 (5 bases each). The CDR3 is made up of 17 amino acids. V was shortened by 4 bases and J by 3 bases, with 18 bases between the two germline ends. CDR1 LNHDA and CDR2 SQIVND come from the germline V gene (reference sequence). The CDR3 loop reads CASSTRDRVIYTGELFF. CDR3 bases: TGTGCCAGTAGTACACGGGACCGAGTCATATACACCGGGGAGCTGTTTTTT.

This chain uses TRBV10-3 with TRBJ2-1; D is perhaps TRBD1 (5 bases). CDR1 and CDR2 (germline): ENHRY, SYGVKD. Trimming pared 3 bases from V and 7 bases from J, leaving 10 bases between. The CDR3 length is 13 residues. The CDR3 bases are TGTGCCATCAGTGAAGGACACGGGAATGAGCAGTTCTTC. Translation: CAISEGHGNEQFF.

The chain joins TRBV7-2 to TRBJ2-1, with TRBD1 as a possible D gene (5 bases). The ends were cut back, 1 base at V and 6 bases at J, with 7 bases in the middle. The CDR3 spans 13 residues. CDR1 is SGHTA and CDR2 is FQGNSA in the germline V gene. The CDR3 bases are TGTGCCAGCAGCTTAGATAGGGGCAATGAGCAGTTCTTC. This encodes CASSLDRGNEQFF.

The chain uses TRBV30 and TRBJ2-2; possibly TRBD2 for D (5 bases). The CDR3 length is 16 residues. The V gene's germline CDR1 is GTSNPN and CDR2 SVGIG (reference sequence). V shed 3 bases and J shed 1 base, with 15 bases lying between them. In DNA, the CDR3 is TGTGCCTGGAGGCTCGGCGGGCGAAGGAACACCGGGGAGCTGTTTTTT. Translating gives CAWRLGGRRNTGELFF.

The rearrangement uses TRBV4-2 and TRBJ2-1, with TRBD2 matching 11 bases. CDR1 is LGHNA, CDR2 YNFKEQ, per germline. Trimming removed 4 bases from V and 0 bases from J; junction bases left unmatched: 17. The CDR3 has 21 residues. The CDR3 sequence: CASSPEGAGTSGTGSYNEQFF. CDR3 coding DNA: TGTGCCAGCAGCCCAGAAGGGGCCGGGACTAGCGGTACCGGCTCCTACAATGAGCAGTTCTTC.

The chain recombines TRBV5-1 with TRBJ1-5, with a possible D match to TRBD1 (6 bases). V lost 0 bases, J lost 1 base, and 14 bases lay in between. Germline CDR1 and CDR2: SGHRS and YFSETQ. The CDR3 totals 17 residues. The CDR3 sequence is CASSLGDTAGSNQPQHF. The CDR3 bases are TGCGCCAGCAGCTTGGGGGACACGGCAGGGAGCAATCAGCCCCAGCATTTT.

V usage is TRBV19 and J usage is TRBJ1-5; D might be TRBD1 (5 bases). Germline V CDR1 and CDR2: LNHDA, SQIVND (reference sequence). The CDR3 is made up of 14 amino acids. Trimming pared 6 bases from V and 5 bases from J, leaving 14 bases between. For the CDR3, the DNA is TGTGCCAGTAGGACCCCCGGGGACTATCAGCCCCAGCATTTT. Protein sequence: CASRTPGDYQPQHF.

The rearrangement joins TRBV9 to TRBJ1-5; D is undetermined. Deletions cut 4 bases from V and 9 bases from J, with 17 bases between. Germline V lookup: CDR1 SGDLS, CDR2 YYNGEE. CDR3 size: 14 residues. CDR3 DNA sequence: TGTGCCAGCAGCCCAATCCCAGGCCGGGGGCCCCAGCATTTT. It yields the protein CASSPIPGRGPQHF. The full variable domain, completed using reference TRBV9 and TRBJ1-5, is DSGVTQTPKHLITATGQRVTLRCSPRSGDLSVYWYQQSLDQGLQFLIQYYNGEERAKGNILERFSAQQFPDLHSELNLSSLELGDSALYFCASSPIPGRGPQHFGDGTRLSIL.

The chain links TRBV2 to TRBJ2-7; D might be TRBD1 (5 bases). V shed 6 bases and J shed 6 bases, with 12 bases lying between them. CDR1 SNHLY and CDR2 FYNNEI come from the germline V gene. The length of the CDR3 is 12 residues. The CDR3 DNA reads as TGTGCCAGCAGGCTACAGGTTTCCGAGCAGTACTTC. Translated, it gives CASRLQVSEQYF.

The J gene is TRBJ1-5, the V gene TRBV6-6, with 8 bases lining up with TRBD1. With V trimmed by 5 bases and J by 9 bases, 9 bases remained unmatched. Germline V gene data show CDR1 as MNHNY and CDR2 as SVGAGI (reference sequence). The CDR3 has 14 amino acids. CDR3 region: CASSTDRGRGPQHF. In DNA, the CDR3 is TGTGCCAGCAGTACAGACAGGGGCCGAGGGCCCCAGCATTTT.

The chain couples TRBV13 to TRBJ2-1; 8 bases agree with TRBD2. CDR1 is PRHDT and CDR2 is FYEKMQ in the germline V gene (reference sequence). The CDR3 loop spans 16 amino acids. The trim removed 4 bases at V and 0 bases at J, leaving 5 bases unmatched. The CDR3 DNA is TGTGCCAGCAGCTCCGGACTAGCCCTCTCCTACAATGAGCAGTTCTTC. The encoded protein is CASSSGLALSYNEQFF.

The rearrangement links TRBV9 to TRBJ2-3, with 8 bases fitting TRBD2. Germline V gene sequence: CDR1 SGDLS, CDR2 YYNGEE. CDR3 size: 16 residues. The V segment lost 0 bases and the J segment 7 bases; nucleotides outside the gene matches: 10. The CDR3 reads CASSVVTSGDGYTQYF. For the CDR3, the DNA is TGTGCCAGCAGCGTAGTTACTAGCGGAGATGGGTATACGCAGTATTTT.